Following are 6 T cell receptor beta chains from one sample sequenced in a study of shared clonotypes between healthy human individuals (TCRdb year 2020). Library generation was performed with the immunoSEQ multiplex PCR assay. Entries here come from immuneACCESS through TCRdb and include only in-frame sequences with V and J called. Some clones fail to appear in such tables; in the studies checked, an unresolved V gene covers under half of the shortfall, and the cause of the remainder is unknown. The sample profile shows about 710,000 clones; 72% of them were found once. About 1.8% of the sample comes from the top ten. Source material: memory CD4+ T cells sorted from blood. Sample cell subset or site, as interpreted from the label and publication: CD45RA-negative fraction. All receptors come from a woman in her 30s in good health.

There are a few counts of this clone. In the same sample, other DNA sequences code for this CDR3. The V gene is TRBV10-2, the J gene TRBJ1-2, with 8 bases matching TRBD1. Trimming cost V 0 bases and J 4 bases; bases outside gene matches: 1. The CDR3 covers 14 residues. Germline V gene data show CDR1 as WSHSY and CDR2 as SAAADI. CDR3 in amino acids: CASSESTGAYGYTF. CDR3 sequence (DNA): TGCGCCAGCAGTGAGTCGACAGGGGCCTATGGCTACACCTTC.

CDR3 sequence: CASSWGTTKGETQYF. The CDR3 DNA follows: TGTGCCAGCAGTTGGGGGACAACTAAGGGGGAGACCCAGTACTTC. The chain joins TRBV28 to TRBJ2-5; maybe TRBD1 (6 bases). The V end lost 4 bases, the J end lost 5 bases, and 17 bases lay between the germline ends. The CDR3 consists of 15 residues. Germline-derived CDR1 and CDR2 are MDHEN and SYDVKM.

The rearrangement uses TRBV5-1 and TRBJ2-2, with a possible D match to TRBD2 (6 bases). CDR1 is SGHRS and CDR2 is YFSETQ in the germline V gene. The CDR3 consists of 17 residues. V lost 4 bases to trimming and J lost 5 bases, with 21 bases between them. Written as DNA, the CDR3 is TGCGCCAGCAGCCTAATATTCTCTGGCGGGGAAACCGGGGAGCTGTTTTTT. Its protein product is CASSLIFSGGETGELFF.

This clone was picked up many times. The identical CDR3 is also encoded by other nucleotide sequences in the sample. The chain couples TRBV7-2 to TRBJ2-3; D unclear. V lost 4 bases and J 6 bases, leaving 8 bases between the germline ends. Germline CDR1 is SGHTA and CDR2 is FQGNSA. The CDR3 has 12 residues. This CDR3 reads CASSSYTDTQYF. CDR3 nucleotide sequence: TGTGCCAGCAGCTCCTATACTGATACGCAGTATTTT. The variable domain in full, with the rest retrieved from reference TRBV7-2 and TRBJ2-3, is GAGVSQSPSNKVTEKGKDVELRCDPISGHTALYWYRQSLGQGLEFLIYFQGNSAPDKSGLPSDRFSAERTGGSVSTLTIQRTQQEDSAVYLCASSSYTDTQYFGPGTRLTVL.

CDR3 sequence (DNA): TGCGCCACGGCCGGAGGGCCAAATCAGCCCCAGCATTTT. It specifies CATAGGPNQPQHF. The V call is TRBV5-1, the J call TRBJ1-5; D is uncertain. V gave up 9 bases and J gave up 4 bases, with 14 bases separating them. The CDR3 runs 13 residues. Germline CDR1 is SGHRS and CDR2 is YFSETQ.

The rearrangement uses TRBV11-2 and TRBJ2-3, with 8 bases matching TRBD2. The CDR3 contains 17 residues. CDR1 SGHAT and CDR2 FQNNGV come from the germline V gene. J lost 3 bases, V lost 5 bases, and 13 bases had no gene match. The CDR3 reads CASSPLGQREPTDTQYF. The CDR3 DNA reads TGTGCCAGCAGCCCCCTGGGGCAGCGGGAGCCGACAGATACGCAGTATTTT.